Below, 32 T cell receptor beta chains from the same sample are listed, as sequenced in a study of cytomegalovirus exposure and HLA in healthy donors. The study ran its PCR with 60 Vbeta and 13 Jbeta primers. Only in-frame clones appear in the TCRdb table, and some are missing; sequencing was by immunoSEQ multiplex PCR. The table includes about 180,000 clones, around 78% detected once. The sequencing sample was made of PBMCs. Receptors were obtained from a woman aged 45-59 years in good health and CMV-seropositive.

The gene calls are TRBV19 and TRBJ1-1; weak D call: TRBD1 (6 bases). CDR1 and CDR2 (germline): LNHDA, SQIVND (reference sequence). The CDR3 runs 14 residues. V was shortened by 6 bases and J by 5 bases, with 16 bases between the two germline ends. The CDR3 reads CASSKQGVGTEAFF. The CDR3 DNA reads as TGTGCCAGTAGCAAACAGGGAGTAGGGACTGAAGCTTTCTTT.

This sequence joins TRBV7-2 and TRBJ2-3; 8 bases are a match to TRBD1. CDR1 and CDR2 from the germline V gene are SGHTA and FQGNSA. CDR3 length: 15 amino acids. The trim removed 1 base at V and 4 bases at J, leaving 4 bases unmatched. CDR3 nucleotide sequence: TGTGCCAGCAGCTTAGGAGACAGGGGTCCAGATACGCAGTATTTT. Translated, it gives CASSLGDRGPDTQYF.

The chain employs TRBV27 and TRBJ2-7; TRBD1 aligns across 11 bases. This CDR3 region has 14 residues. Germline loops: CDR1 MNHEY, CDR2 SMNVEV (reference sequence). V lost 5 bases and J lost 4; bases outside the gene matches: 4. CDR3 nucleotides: TGTGCCAGCAGTCCCGGGACAGGGGGGTACGAGCAGTACTTC. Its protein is CASSPGTGGYEQYF.

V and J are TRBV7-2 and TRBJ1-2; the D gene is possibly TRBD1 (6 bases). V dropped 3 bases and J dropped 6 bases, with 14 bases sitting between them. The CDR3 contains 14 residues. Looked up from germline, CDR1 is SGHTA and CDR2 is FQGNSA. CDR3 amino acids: CASSLPTGINGYTF. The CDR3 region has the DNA TGTGCCAGCAGCTTGCCCACAGGGATTAATGGCTACACCTTC.

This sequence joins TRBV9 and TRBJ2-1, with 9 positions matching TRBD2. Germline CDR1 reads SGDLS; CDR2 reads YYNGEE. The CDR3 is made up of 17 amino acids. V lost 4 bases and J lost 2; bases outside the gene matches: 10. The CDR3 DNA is TGTGCCAGCAGCCCCCGGGCTAGCGGGGAAACCTACAATGAGCAGTTCTTC. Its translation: CASSPRASGETYNEQFF.

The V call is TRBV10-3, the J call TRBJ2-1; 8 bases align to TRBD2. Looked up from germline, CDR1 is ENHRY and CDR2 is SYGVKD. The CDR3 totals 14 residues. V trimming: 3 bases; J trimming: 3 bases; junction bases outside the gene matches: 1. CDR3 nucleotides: TGTGCCATCAGTGAAGCGGGAGACTACAATGAGCAGTTCTTC. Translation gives CAISEAGDYNEQFF.

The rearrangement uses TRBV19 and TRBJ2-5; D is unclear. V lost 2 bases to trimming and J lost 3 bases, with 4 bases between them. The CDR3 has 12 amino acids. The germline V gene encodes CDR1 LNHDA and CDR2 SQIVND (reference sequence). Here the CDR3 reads CASSINKETQYF. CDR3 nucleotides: TGTGCCAGTAGTATAAATAAAGAGACCCAGTACTTC.

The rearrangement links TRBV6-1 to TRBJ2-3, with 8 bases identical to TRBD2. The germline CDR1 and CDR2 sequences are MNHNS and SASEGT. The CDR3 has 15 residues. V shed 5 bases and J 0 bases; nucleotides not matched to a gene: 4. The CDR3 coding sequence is TGTGCCAGCAGTTTTAGCGGGGTGAGCACAGATACGCAGTATTTT. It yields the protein CASSFSGVSTDTQYF.

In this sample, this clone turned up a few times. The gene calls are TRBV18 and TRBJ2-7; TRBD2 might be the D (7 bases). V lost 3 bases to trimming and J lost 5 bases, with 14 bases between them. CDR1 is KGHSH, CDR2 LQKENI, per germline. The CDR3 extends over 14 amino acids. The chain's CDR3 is CASSPSGGEHEQYF. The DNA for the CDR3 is TGTGCCAGCTCACCCTCGGGGGGCGAACACGAGCAGTACTTC.

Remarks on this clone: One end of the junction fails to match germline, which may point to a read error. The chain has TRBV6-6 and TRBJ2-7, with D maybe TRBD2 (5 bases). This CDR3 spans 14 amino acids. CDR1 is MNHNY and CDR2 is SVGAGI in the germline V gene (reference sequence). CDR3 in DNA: TGTGCCAGCAGCCACACCGGGGTCTCCCACGAGCAGTACTTC. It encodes CASSHTGVSHEQYF.

CDR3 residues: CASSLGLGQGAEKLFF. DNA of the CDR3: TGTGCCAGCAGCTTAGGGCTTGGACAGGGGGCCGAAAAACTGTTTTTT. The V gene is TRBV7-8, the J gene TRBJ1-4, with 11 bases lining up with TRBD1. This CDR3 comprises 16 residues. In germline, CDR1 is SGHVS, CDR2 FQNEAQ. V trimming: 1 base; J trimming: 8 bases; junction bases outside the gene matches: 6.

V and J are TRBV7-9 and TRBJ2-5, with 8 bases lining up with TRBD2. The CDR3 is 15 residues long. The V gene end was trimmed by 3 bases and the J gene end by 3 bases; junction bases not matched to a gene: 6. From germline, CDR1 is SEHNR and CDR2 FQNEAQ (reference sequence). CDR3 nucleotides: TGTGCCAGCAGCTTCCCCGGACTAGCTAAAGAGACCCAGTACTTC. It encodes CASSFPGLAKETQYF.

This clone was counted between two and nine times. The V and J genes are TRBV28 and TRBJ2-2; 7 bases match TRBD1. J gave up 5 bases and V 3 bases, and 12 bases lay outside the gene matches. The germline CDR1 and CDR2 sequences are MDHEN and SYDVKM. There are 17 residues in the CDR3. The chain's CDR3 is CASSLPSGDRVTGELFF. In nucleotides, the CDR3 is TGTGCCAGCAGTTTGCCCTCTGGGGACAGAGTAACCGGGGAGCTGTTTTTT.

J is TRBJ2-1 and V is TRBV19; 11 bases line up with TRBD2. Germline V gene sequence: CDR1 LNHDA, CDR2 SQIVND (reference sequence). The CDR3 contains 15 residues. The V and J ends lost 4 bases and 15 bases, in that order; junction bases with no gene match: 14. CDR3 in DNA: TGTGCCAGTAGTAGAACCTCCGGGACTAGCGGCCGTAGGTTCTTC. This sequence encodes CASSRTSGTSGRRFF.

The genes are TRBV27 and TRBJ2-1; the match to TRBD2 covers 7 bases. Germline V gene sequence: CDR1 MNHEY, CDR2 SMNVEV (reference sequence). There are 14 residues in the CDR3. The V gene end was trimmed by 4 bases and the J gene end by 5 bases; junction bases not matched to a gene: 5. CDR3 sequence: CASSSQRGNNEQFF. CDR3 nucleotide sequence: TGTGCCAGCAGTTCCCAGCGGGGAAACAATGAGCAGTTCTTC.

The CDR3 nucleotides are TGTGCCAGCAGCGTGGGGAGCGGGGGGTTGGGTACGCAGTATTTT. Its protein is CASSVGSGGLGTQYF. The J gene is TRBJ2-3, the V gene TRBV9; 9 bases agree with TRBD2. CDR1 is SGDLS, CDR2 YYNGEE, per germline. The CDR3 spans 15 residues. V lost 2 bases, J lost 8 bases, and 9 bases stayed unmatched.

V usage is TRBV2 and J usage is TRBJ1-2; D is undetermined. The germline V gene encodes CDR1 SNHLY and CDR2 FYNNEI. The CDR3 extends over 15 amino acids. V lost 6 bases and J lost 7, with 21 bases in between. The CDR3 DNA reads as TGTGCCAGCAGCCCCAGACCCCGGGATGTCGGTGGCTACACCTTC. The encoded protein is CASSPRPRDVGGYTF.

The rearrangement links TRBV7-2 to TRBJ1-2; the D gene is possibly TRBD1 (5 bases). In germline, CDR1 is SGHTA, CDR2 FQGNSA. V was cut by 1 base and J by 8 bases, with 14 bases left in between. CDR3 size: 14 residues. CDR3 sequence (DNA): TGTGCCAGCAGCTTAGACGGGGGTAGGAGAGGCTACACCTTC. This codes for CASSLDGGRRGYTF. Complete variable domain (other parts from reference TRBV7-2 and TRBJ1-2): GAGVSQSPSNKVTEKGKDVELRCDPISGHTALYWYRQSLGQGLEFLIYFQGNSAPDKSGLPSDRFSAERTGGSVSTLTIQRTQQEDSAVYLCASSLDGGRRGYTFGSGTRLTVV.

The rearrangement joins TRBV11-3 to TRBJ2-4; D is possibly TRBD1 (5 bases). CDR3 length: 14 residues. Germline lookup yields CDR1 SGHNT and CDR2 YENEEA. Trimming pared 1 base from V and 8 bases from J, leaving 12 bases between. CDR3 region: CASSLGWGEDIQYF. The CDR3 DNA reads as TGTGCCAGCAGCTTAGGTTGGGGCGAAGACATTCAGTACTTC. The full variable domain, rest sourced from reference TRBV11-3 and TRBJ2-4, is EAGVVQSPRYKIIEKKQPVAFWCNPISGHNTLYWYLQNLGQGPELLIRYENEEAVDDSQLPKDRFSAERLKGVDSTLKIQPAELGDSAVYLCASSLGWGEDIQYFGAGTRLSVL.

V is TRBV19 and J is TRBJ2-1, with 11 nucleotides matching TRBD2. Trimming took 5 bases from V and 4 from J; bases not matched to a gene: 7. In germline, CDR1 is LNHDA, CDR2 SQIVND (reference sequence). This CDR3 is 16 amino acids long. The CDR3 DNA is TGTGCCAGTAGTGCCTGGACTAGCGGGTTTTACAATGAGCAGTTCTTC. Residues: CASSAWTSGFYNEQFF. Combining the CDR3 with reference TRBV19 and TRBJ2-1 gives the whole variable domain DGGITQSPKYLFRKEGQNVTLSCEQNLNHDAMYWYRQDPGQGLRLIYYSQIVNDFQKGDIAEGYSVSREKKESFPLTVTSAQKNPTAFYLCASSAWTSGFYNEQFFGPGTRLTVL.

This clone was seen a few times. The CDR3 DNA reads TGTGCCAGCTCCCCGCGGAGCGGGAGCTACGAGCAGTACTTC. It yields the protein CASSPRSGSYEQYF. J is TRBJ2-7 and V is TRBV18; 8 bases match TRBD2. V trimming: 6 bases; J trimming: 3 bases; junction bases outside the gene matches: 7. Germline values: CDR1 KGHSH, CDR2 LQKENI. The CDR3 covers 14 residues.

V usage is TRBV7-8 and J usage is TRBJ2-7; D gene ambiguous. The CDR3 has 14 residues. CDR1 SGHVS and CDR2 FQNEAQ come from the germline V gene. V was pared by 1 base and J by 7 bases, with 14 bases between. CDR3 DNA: TGTGCCAGCAGCTTAGTTGTCACTACTGGAGAGCAGTACTTC. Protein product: CASSLVVTTGEQYF.

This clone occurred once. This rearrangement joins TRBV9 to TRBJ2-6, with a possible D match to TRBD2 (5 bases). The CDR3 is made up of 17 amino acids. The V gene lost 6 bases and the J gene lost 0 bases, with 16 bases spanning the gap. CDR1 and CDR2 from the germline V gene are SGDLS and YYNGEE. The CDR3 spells CASTKTGSSSGANVLTF. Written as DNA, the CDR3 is TGTGCCAGCACCAAGACGGGATCTAGCTCTGGGGCCAACGTCCTGACTTTC.

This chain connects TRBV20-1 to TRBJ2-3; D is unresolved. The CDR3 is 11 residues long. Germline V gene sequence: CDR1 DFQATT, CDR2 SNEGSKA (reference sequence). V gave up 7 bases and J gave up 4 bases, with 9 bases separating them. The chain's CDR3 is CSGVGPDTQYF. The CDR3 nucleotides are TGCAGTGGGGTTGGGCCAGATACGCAGTATTTT.

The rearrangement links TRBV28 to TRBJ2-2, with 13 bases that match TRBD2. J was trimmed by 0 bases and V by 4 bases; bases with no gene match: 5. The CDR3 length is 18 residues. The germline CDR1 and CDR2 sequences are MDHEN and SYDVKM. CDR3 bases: TGTGCCAGCAGTTCGACTAGCGGGAGGCAATCGAACACCGGGGAGCTGTTTTTT. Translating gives CASSSTSGRQSNTGELFF.

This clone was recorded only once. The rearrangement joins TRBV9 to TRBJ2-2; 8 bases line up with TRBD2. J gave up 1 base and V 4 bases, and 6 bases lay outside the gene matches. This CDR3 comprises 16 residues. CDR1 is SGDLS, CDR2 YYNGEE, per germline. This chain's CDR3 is CASSPGGRGNTGELFF. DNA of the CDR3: TGTGCCAGCAGCCCGGGGGGGCGGGGGAACACCGGGGAGCTGTTTTTT.

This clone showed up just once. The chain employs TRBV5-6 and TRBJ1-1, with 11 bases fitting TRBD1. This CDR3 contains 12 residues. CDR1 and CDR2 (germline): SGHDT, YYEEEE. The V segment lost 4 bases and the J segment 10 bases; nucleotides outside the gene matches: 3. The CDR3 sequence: CASSPGTGGAFF. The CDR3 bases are TGTGCCAGCAGCCCGGGGACAGGGGGAGCTTTCTTT.

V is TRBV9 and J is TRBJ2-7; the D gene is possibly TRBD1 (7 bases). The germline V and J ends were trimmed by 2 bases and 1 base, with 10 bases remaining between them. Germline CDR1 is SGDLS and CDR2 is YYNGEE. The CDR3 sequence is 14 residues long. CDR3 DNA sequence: TGTGCCAGCAGCGTGACAGGGAGGTCCTACGAGCAGTACTTC. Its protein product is CASSVTGRSYEQYF.

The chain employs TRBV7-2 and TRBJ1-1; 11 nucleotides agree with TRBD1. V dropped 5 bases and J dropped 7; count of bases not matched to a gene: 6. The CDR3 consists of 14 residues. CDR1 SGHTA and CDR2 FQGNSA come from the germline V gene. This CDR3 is CASSRGQGAREAFF. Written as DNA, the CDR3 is TGTGCCAGCAGCCGAGGACAGGGGGCGCGTGAAGCTTTCTTT.

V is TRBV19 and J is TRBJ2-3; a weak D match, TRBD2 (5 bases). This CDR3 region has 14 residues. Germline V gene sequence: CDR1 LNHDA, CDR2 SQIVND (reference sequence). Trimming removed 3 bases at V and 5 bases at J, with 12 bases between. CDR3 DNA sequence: TGTGCCAGTAGTATCTCATTGAGGGAAGATACGCAGTATTTT. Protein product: CASSISLREDTQYF.

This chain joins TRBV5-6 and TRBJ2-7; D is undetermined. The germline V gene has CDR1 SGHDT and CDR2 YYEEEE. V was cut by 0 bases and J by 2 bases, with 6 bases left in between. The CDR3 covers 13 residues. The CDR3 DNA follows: TGTGCCAGCAGCTTGGACAGAACCTACGAGCAGTACTTC. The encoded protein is CASSLDRTYEQYF.

CDR3 in amino acids: CASPSVMEGNYNEQFF. The CDR3 DNA sequence: TGTGCCAGCCCTTCGGTAATGGAGGGAAACTACAATGAGCAGTTCTTC. The chain is built from TRBV5-6 and TRBJ2-1, with D possibly being TRBD2 (6 bases). CDR1 is SGHDT, CDR2 YYEEEE, per germline. The CDR3 contains 16 residues. V lost 7 bases and J lost 3, with 20 bases in between. The full variable domain, rest sourced from reference TRBV5-6 and TRBJ2-1, is DAGVTQSPTHLIKTRGQQVTLRCSPKSGHDTVSWYQQALGQGPQFIFQYYEEEERQRGNFPDRFSGHQFPNYSSELNVNALLLGDSALYLCASPSVMEGNYNEQFFGPGTRLTVL.